These 30 T cell receptor beta chains originate from one sample sequenced in a study of blood T cell repertoires in COVID-19. The assay was immunoSEQ multiplex PCR, and TCRdb's table has in-frame clones only and misses some. Among over 300,000 clones listed, almost 85% were seen once. What was sequenced was peripheral blood. Receptors were obtained from a human donor in a cohort sampled during active COVID-19.

The CDR3 loop is CASSRPGTGGPRGDEQFF. DNA for the CDR3: TGTGCCAGCAGCCGTCCCGGGACAGGCGGACCCAGGGGCGATGAGCAGTTCTTC. V is TRBV5-6 and J is TRBJ2-1; TRBD1 agrees at 8 bases. V gave up 4 bases and J gave up 8 bases; unmatched junction bases: 20. Germline CDR1 reads SGHDT; CDR2 reads YYEEEE. This CDR3 has 18 residues. The complete variable domain, with remaining parts taken from reference TRBV5-6 and TRBJ2-1, reads DAGVTQSPTHLIKTRGQQVTLRCSPKSGHDTVSWYQQALGQGPQFIFQYYEEEERQRGNFPDRFSGHQFPNYSSELNVNALLLGDSALYLCASSRPGTGGPRGDEQFFGPGTRLTVL.

The rearrangement joins TRBV27 to TRBJ1-2, with 7 bases identical to TRBD1. CDR3 size: 16 residues. Germline V gene lookup returns CDR1 MNHEY and CDR2 SMNVEV (reference sequence). J gave up 0 bases and V 2 bases, and 6 bases lay outside the gene matches. This CDR3 reads CASSLRGGRANYGYTF. Here the CDR3 DNA reads TGTGCCAGCAGTTTAAGAGGGGGCAGGGCTAACTATGGCTACACCTTC.

V and J are TRBV2 and TRBJ1-5; 7 bases map to TRBD1. This CDR3 has 16 amino acids. The ends lost 8 bases at V and 0 bases at J; junction bases unmatched: 10. CDR1 and CDR2 from the germline V gene are SNHLY and FYNNEI. CDR3 nucleotide sequence: TGTGCCAGCTTCGACGGGACAGACCATAGCAATCAGCCCCAGCATTTT. Translation: CASFDGTDHSNQPQHF.

The CDR3 DNA is TGTGCCAGCAGCCTCTATCAGGTCGCCTATGGCTACACCTTC. Translating gives CASSLYQVAYGYTF. V usage is TRBV7-9 and J usage is TRBJ1-2, with D hard to call. The CDR3 totals 14 residues. Trimming removed 5 bases at V and 4 bases at J, with 14 bases between. Germline assignment: CDR1 SEHNR and CDR2 FQNEAQ (reference sequence).

A single count supports this clone. The V gene is TRBV7-8, the J gene TRBJ1-1; unclear D gene. V was cut by 3 bases and J by 4 bases, with 12 bases left in between. Germline CDR1 reads SGHVS; CDR2 reads FQNEAQ. The length of the CDR3 is 14 residues. CDR3 DNA: TGTGCCAGCAGCTTGAGGTCGCTAATCACTGAAGCTTTCTTT. This translates into CASSLRSLITEAFF.

The chain employs TRBV9 and TRBJ1-3, with 8 bases that match TRBD1. In germline, CDR1 is SGDLS, CDR2 YYNGEE. CDR3 length: 15 residues. V was pared by 4 bases and J by 4 bases, with 7 bases of the junction left unmatched. The CDR3 nucleotides are TGTGCCAGCAGCCTCCAGGGGGCGAAAGGAAACACCATATATTTT. Its protein product is CASSLQGAKGNTIYF.

V usage is TRBV5-1 and J usage is TRBJ1-1, with D perhaps matching TRBD1 (5 bases). Trimming removed 2 bases at V and 3 bases at J, with 11 bases between. This CDR3 spans 14 amino acids. The germline V gene encodes CDR1 SGHRS and CDR2 YFSETQ. CDR3: CASSFTGGYTEAFF. The CDR3 DNA sequence: TGCGCCAGCAGCTTTACAGGTGGGTACACTGAAGCTTTCTTT.

V gene TRBV9 combines with J gene TRBJ1-4, with D perhaps TRBD1 (5 bases). V was shortened by 0 bases and J by 5 bases, with 11 bases between the two germline ends. The CDR3 extends over 15 amino acids. The germline CDR1 and CDR2 sequences are SGDLS and YYNGEE. In nucleotides, the CDR3 is TGTGCCAGCAGCGTAGAAGTAAACAGGAATGAAAAACTGTTTTTT. This sequence encodes CASSVEVNRNEKLFF.

This clone occurred once. The rearrangement joins TRBV28 to TRBJ1-2; D remains ambiguous. This CDR3 region has 12 residues. Per germline, CDR1 MDHEN and CDR2 SYDVKM. V was pared by 5 bases and J by 5 bases, with 9 bases between. The CDR3 loop is CASSTPQYGYTF. In DNA, the CDR3 is TGTGCCAGCAGTACTCCCCAATATGGCTACACCTTC.

The chain links TRBV10-3 to TRBJ2-1; a possible D gene is TRBD2 (5 bases). V dropped 10 bases and J dropped 2 bases, with 9 bases sitting between them. The CDR3 runs 12 residues. Per the germline V gene, CDR1 is ENHRY and CDR2 is SYGVKD. The CDR3 DNA is TGTGCCACTGGGGAGACCTACAATGAGCAGTTCTTC. Translated, it gives CATGETYNEQFF.

This rearrangement joins TRBV6-4 to TRBJ1-2; TRBD1 might be the D (6 bases). The CDR3 has 15 amino acids. Deletions cut 0 bases from V and 7 bases from J, with 15 bases between. CDR1 and CDR2 (germline): MRHNA, SNTAGT. CDR3 DNA: TGTGCCAGCAGTGACTCAGGACAGCCGTCGGGTGGCTACACCTTC. This translates into CASSDSGQPSGGYTF.

The rearrangement links TRBV28 to TRBJ1-5; 10 nucleotides match TRBD1. The CDR3 is made up of 15 amino acids. Germline CDR1 reads MDHEN; CDR2 reads SYDVKM. V shed 1 base and J 5 bases; nucleotides not matched to a gene: 2. The CDR3 here is CASSLLTGGDQPQHF. CDR3 nucleotide sequence: TGTGCCAGCAGTTTATTGACAGGGGGCGATCAGCCCCAGCATTTT.

The chain couples TRBV19 to TRBJ2-6; TRBD1 is a possible D gene (6 bases). Germline V gives CDR1 LNHDA, CDR2 SQIVND (reference sequence). CDR3 size: 18 residues. Trimming left V 1 base short and J 0 bases short, with 13 bases between. CDR3 in DNA: TGTGCCAGTAGTATAGGGCAGGGGACCCTCTCTGGGGCCAACGTCCTGACTTTC. Translation: CASSIGQGTLSGANVLTF.

For the CDR3, the DNA is TGTGCCAGCAGCTTTGACAGCACCCCTACTGGAAACACCATATATTTT. This encodes CASSFDSTPTGNTIYF. This sequence joins TRBV7-6 and TRBJ1-3; D is possibly TRBD1 (5 bases). The CDR3 spans 16 residues. The V end lost 3 bases, the J end lost 2 bases, and 14 bases lay between the germline ends. The germline V gene encodes CDR1 SGHVS and CDR2 FNYEAQ. Supplemented by reference TRBV7-6 and TRBJ1-3, the full variable domain reads GAGVSQSPRYKVTKRGQDVALRCDPISGHVSLYWYRQALGQGPEFLTYFNYEAQQDKSGLPNDRFSAERPEGSISTLTIQRTEQRDSAMYRCASSFDSTPTGNTIYFGEGSWLTVV.

The genes are TRBV14 and TRBJ1-1; D gene uncertain. V was trimmed by 6 bases and J by 4 bases, leaving 12 bases between them. This CDR3 is built from 13 residues. CDR1 SGHDN and CDR2 FVKESK come from the germline V gene. This CDR3 reads CASRRLGSTEAFF. In DNA form, the CDR3 reads TGTGCCAGCAGGCGCTTGGGGAGCACTGAAGCTTTCTTT.

The rearrangement joins TRBV28 to TRBJ2-2; 8 positions match TRBD2. V dropped 5 bases and J dropped 2; count of bases not matched to a gene: 4. Germline CDR1 is MDHEN and CDR2 is SYDVKM. The CDR3 has 15 residues. The CDR3 DNA follows: TGTGCCAGCAGTCGACTAGCGAAAAACACCGGGGAGCTGTTTTTT. Residues: CASSRLAKNTGELFF.

The chain couples TRBV21-1 to TRBJ1-5; TRBD1 was called by the table and not checked on the DNA. TRBV21-1 is recorded as a pseudogene. The CDR3 is 15 amino acids. CDR3 residues: CASSNGDRGAQPQHF. The CDR3 nucleotides are TGTGCCAGCAGCAATGGCGACAGGGGCGCTCAGCCCCAGCATTTT.

V is TRBV9 and J is TRBJ1-1; TRBD1 matches 10 bases. The germline gives CDR1 SGDLS, CDR2 YYNGEE. With V trimmed by 5 bases and J by 10 bases, 5 bases remained unmatched. This CDR3 is 12 amino acids long. The CDR3 spells CASSGQGEGAFF. CDR3 nucleotide sequence: TGTGCCAGCAGTGGACAGGGGGAGGGAGCTTTCTTT. The whole variable domain, remainder taken from reference TRBV9 and TRBJ1-1, is DSGVTQTPKHLITATGQRVTLRCSPRSGDLSVYWYQQSLDQGLQFLIQYYNGEERAKGNILERFSAQQFPDLHSELNLSSLELGDSALYFCASSGQGEGAFFGQGTRLTVV.

This chain links TRBV30 with TRBJ2-2; D is possibly TRBD2 (6 bases). Germline CDR1 and CDR2: GTSNPN and SVGIG (reference sequence). CDR3 length: 17 amino acids. The V end lost 5 bases, the J end lost 1 base, and 20 bases lay between the germline ends. The CDR3 loop reads CAWGGALGKRNTGELFF. The DNA of the CDR3 is TGTGCCTGGGGAGGGGCACTAGGGAAAAGGAACACCGGGGAGCTGTTTTTT.

V usage is TRBV27 and J usage is TRBJ2-7; TRBD1 is a possible D gene (5 bases). This CDR3 has 18 residues. Germline V gene lookup returns CDR1 MNHEY and CDR2 SMNVEV (reference sequence). V lost 6 bases to trimming and J lost 0 bases, with 24 bases between them. The CDR3 region is CASRQASDSLGHSYEQYF. The CDR3 DNA follows: TGTGCCAGCAGACAGGCCTCAGATTCATTGGGTCACTCCTACGAGCAGTACTTC.

V and J are TRBV5-6 and TRBJ2-7; TRBD1 matches 7 bases. The trim removed 4 bases at V and 2 bases at J, leaving 12 bases unmatched. The CDR3 covers 16 residues. Germline V gives CDR1 SGHDT, CDR2 YYEEEE. Written as DNA, the CDR3 is TGTGCCAGCAGCCCGACCCCCGGCCAGGGGGCCTACGAGCAGTACTTC. Encoded protein: CASSPTPGQGAYEQYF.

The CDR3 reads CASSETGTSNQPQHF. CDR3 sequence (DNA): TGTGCCAGCAGCGAAACAGGGACTAGCAATCAGCCCCAGCATTTT. The chain links TRBV11-2 to TRBJ1-5; TRBD1 is a possible D gene (6 bases). This CDR3 region has 15 residues. Trimming took off 5 bases at V and 0 bases at J, with 11 bases between the two ends. CDR1 and CDR2 from the germline V gene are SGHAT and FQNNGV.

This sequence joins TRBV6-5 and TRBJ1-1; 7 bases map to TRBD1. The J segment lost 1 base and the V segment lost 5 bases, leaving 7 bases of the junction unmatched. Germline CDR1 is MNHEY and CDR2 is SVGAGI. This CDR3 is built from 15 residues. DNA for the CDR3: TGTGCCAGCAGTACACCGGGACAGTCGAACACTGAAGCTTTCTTT. This translates into CASSTPGQSNTEAFF.

The rearrangement joins TRBV6-1 to TRBJ1-3; D uncertain. Trimming took off 3 bases at V and 0 bases at J, with 6 bases between the two ends. Germline lookup yields CDR1 MNHNS and CDR2 SASEGT. The length of the CDR3 is 14 residues. The CDR3 sequence is CASSDGSSGNTIYF. The CDR3 DNA is TGTGCCAGCAGTGACGGGAGCTCTGGAAACACCATATATTTT.

The chain employs TRBV5-4 and TRBJ1-2; TRBD1 matches at 7 bases. The V and J ends lost 4 bases and 1 base, in that order; junction bases with no gene match: 4. The CDR3 sequence is 14 residues long. Germline V gene lookup returns CDR1 SGHNT and CDR2 YYREEE (reference sequence). The CDR3 loop is CASSGTDLNYGYTF. The CDR3 DNA reads as TGTGCCAGCAGCGGGACAGACCTTAACTATGGCTACACCTTC.

The J gene is TRBJ2-7, the V gene TRBV7-9, with a weak D call TRBD2 (5 bases). CDR3 length equals 13 residues. Germline values: CDR1 SEHNR, CDR2 FQNEAQ (reference sequence). V lost 5 bases, J lost 3 bases, and 11 bases lay in between. The CDR3 protein is CASSPGLDYEQYF. In DNA, the CDR3 is TGTGCCAGCAGCCCTGGACTTGACTACGAGCAGTACTTC.

This chain connects TRBV6-5 to TRBJ1-1; 9 bases fit TRBD1. J lost 6 bases, V lost 4 bases, and 6 bases had no gene match. CDR3 length: 14 residues. Germline V CDR1 and CDR2: MNHEY, SVGAGI. The CDR3 sequence is CASSLDRGSPEAFF. The CDR3 DNA is TGTGCCAGCAGTTTGGACAGGGGCTCCCCTGAAGCTTTCTTT.

The chain has TRBV24-1 and TRBJ1-2; 9 bases agree with TRBD1. The CDR3 loop spans 14 amino acids. J lost 7 bases, V lost 3 bases, and 5 bases had no gene match. Per the germline V gene, CDR1 is KGHDR and CDR2 is SFDVKD. This chain's CDR3 is CATSDGTGLGGYTF. In DNA, the CDR3 is TGTGCCACCAGTGATGGGACAGGGCTGGGTGGCTACACCTTC.

This chain connects TRBV18 to TRBJ1-6, with D possibly TRBD1 on 6 matching bases. V was shortened by 6 bases and J by 8 bases, with 14 bases between the two germline ends. CDR1 is KGHSH and CDR2 is LQKENI in the germline V gene. This CDR3 comprises 14 residues. This CDR3 reads CASSPTGLDSPLHF. In DNA, the CDR3 is TGTGCCAGCTCCCCTACAGGGCTCGATTCACCCCTCCACTTT.

V is TRBV3-1 (or the pseudogene TRBV3-2) and J is TRBJ1-2; 8 bases align to TRBD1. The V gene end was trimmed by 2 bases and the J gene end by 8 bases; junction bases not matched to a gene: 4. This CDR3 has 13 residues. Germline CDR1 and CDR2: LGHDT and YNNKEL (reference sequence). The chain's CDR3 is CASSQSDRDGYTF. CDR3 in DNA: TGTGCCAGCAGCCAATCGGACAGGGACGGCTACACCTTC.